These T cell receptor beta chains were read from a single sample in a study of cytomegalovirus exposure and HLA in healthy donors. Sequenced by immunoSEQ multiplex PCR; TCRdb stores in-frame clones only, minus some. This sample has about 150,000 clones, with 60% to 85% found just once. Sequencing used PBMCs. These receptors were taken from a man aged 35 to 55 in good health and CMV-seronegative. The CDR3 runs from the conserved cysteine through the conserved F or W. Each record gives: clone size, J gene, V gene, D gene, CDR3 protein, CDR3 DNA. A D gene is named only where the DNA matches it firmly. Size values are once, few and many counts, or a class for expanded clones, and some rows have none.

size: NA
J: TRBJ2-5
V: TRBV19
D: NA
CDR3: CASSMGTPPEEQYF
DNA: TGTGCCAGTAGTATGGGGACACCCCCTGAGGAGCAGTACTTC

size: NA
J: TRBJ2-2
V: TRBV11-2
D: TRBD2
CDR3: CASVVAGTNTGELFF
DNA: TGTGCCAGCGTAGTAGCGGGAACGAACACCGGGGAGCTGTTTTTT

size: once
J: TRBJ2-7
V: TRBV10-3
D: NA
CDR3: CAGSRYSGYEQYF
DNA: TGTGCCGGATCACGGTATTCGGGCTACGAGCAGTACTTC

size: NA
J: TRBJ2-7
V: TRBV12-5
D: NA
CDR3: CASGPPLRLNEQYF
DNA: TGTGCTAGTGGGCCCCCACTAAGGTTAAACGAGCAGTACTTC

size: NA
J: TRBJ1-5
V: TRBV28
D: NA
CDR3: CASSAGYQPQHF
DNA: TGTGCCAGCAGTGCAGGGTATCAGCCCCAGCATTTT

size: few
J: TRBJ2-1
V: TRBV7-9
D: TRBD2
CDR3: CASRLPGLADNEQFF
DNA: TGTGCCAGCAGATTACCGGGACTAGCGGACAATGAGCAGTTCTTC

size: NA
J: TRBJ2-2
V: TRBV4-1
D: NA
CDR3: CASSQKDFNTGELFF
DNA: TGCGCCAGCAGCCAAAAGGACTTTAACACCGGGGAGCTGTTTTTT

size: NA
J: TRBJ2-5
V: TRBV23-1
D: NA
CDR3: CARRGGGTKQETQYF
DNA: TGCGCCAGAAGGGGGGGTGGGACAAAGCAAGAGACCCAGTACTTC

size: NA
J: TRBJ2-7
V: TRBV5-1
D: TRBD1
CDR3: CASSLARDSTYEQYF
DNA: TGCGCCAGCAGCTTGGCCCGGGACAGCACCTACGAGCAGTACTTC

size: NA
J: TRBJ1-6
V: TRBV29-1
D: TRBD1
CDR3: CSVEPYRGAPLHF
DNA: TGCAGCGTTGAGCCCTACAGGGGGGCACCCCTCCACTTT

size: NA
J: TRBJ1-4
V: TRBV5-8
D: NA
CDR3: CASSLGSGFEKLFF
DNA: TGTGCCAGCAGCTTGGGGTCAGGGTTTGAAAAACTGTTTTTT

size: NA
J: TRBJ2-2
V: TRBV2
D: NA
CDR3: CASSLGQKELFF
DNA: TGTGCCAGCAGTCTTGGACAGAAAGAGCTGTTTTTT

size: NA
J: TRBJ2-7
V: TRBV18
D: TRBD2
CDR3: CASSPLSGGTYEQYF
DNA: TGTGCCAGCTCACCTCTGAGCGGGGGTACCTACGAGCAGTACTTC

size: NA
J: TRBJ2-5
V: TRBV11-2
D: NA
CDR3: CASSSAGGLETQYF
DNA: TGTGCCAGCAGCTCGGCGGGCGGGTTAGAGACCCAGTACTTC

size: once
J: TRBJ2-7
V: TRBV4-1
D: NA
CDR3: CASSSSTGSTYEQYF
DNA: TGCGCCAGCAGCTCGAGTACCGGGAGCACCTACGAGCAGTACTTC

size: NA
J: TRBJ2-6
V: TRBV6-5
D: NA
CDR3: CASSYYPGSGANVLTF
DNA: TGTGCCAGCAGTTATTACCCGGGCTCTGGGGCCAACGTCCTGACTTTC

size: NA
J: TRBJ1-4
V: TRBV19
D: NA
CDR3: CASSIRGPPSGEKLFF
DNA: TGTGCCAGTAGTATAAGGGGCCCCCCCTCGGGTGAAAAACTGTTTTTT

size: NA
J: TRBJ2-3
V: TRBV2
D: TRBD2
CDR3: CASSSRTSGNSDTQYF
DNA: TGTGCCAGCAGTTCTAGGACTAGCGGGAACTCAGATACGCAGTATTTT

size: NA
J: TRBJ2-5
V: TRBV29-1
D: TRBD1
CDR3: CSVALTGEETQYF
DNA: TGCAGCGTTGCACTGACAGGGGAAGAGACCCAGTACTTC

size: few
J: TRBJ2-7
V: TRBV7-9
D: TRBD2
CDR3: CASSFGLAGSKEQYF
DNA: TGTGCCAGCAGCTTCGGACTAGCGGGCAGCAAGGAGCAGTACTTC

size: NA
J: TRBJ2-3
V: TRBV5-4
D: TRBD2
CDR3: CASSRPGTTLDTQYF
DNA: TGTGCCAGCAGCCGACCCGGGACTACCCTAGATACGCAGTATTTT

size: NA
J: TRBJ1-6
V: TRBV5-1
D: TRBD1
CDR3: CASSPSPRDRVLDSPLHF
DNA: TGCGCCAGCAGCCCATCCCCCCGGGACAGGGTTTTGGATTCACCCCTCCACTTT

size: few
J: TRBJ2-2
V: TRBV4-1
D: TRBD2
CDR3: CASSQGGGRGTGELFF
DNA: TGCGCCAGCAGCCAAGGCGGGGGGCGGGGCACCGGGGAGCTGTTTTTT

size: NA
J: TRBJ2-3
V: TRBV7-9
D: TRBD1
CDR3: CSSSYPSWDRDKDTQYF
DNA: TGTTCCAGCAGTTATCCTTCCTGGGACAGGGATAAAGATACGCAGTATTTT

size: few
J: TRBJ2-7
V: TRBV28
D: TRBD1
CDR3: CASSSGDRTYSYEQYF
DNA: TGTGCCAGCAGTTCCGGGGACAGGACGTACTCCTACGAGCAGTACTTC

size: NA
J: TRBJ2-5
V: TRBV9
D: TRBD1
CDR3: CASSTQPGGMETQYF
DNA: TGTGCCAGCAGCACCCAGCCAGGGGGCATGGAGACCCAGTACTTC

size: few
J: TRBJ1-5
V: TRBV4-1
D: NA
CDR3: CASSQGVDQPQHF
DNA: TGCGCCAGCAGCCAAGGAGTGGATCAGCCCCAGCATTTT

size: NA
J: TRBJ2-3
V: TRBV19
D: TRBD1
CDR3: CASSRDRDTDTQYF
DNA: TGTGCCAGTAGCCGGGACAGGGACACAGATACGCAGTATTTT

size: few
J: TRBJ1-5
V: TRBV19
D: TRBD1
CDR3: CASSTPAGGDPKGPQHF
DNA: TGTGCCAGTAGTACTCCGGCAGGGGGTGACCCCAAAGGGCCCCAGCATTTT

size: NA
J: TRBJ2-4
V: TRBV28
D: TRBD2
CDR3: CASGLAGFDIQYF
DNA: TGTGCCAGCGGACTAGCGGGATTTGACATTCAGTACTTC

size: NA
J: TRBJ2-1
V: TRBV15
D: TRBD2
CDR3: CATSAGTSGGYEQFF
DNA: TGTGCCACCAGCGCCGGGACTAGCGGGGGTTATGAGCAGTTCTTC

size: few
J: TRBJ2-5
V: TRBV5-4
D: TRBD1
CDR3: CASSLADRGISQETQYF
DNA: TGTGCCAGCAGCTTGGCGGACAGGGGAATCAGCCAAGAGACCCAGTACTTC

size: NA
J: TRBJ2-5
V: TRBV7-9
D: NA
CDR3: CASSLSGNQETQYF
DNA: TGTGCCAGCAGCTTATCAGGGAACCAAGAGACCCAGTACTTC

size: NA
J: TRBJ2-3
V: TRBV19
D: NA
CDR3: CASRKSSPDTQYF
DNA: TGTGCCAGTAGGAAGTCTAGCCCAGATACGCAGTATTTT

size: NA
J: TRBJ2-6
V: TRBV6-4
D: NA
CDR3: CASSPLGSLSGANVLTF
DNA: TGTGCCAGCAGTCCGCTGGGGAGCCTCTCTGGGGCCAACGTCCTGACTTTC

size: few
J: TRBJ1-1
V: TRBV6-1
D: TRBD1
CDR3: CASSLDRANTEAFF
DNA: TGTGCCAGCAGCTTGGACAGGGCTAACACTGAAGCTTTCTTT

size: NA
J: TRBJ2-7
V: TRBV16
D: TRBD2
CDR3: CASSRTGGLARWEQYF
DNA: TGTGCCAGCAGTCGGACCGGAGGACTAGCCCGTTGGGAGCAGTACTTC

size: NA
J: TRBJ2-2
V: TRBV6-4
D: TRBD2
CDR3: CASSGLADTGELFF
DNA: TGTGCCAGCAGTGGGCTAGCGGACACCGGGGAGCTGTTTTTT

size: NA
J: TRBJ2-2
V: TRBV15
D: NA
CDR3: CATREIRDWLTGELFF
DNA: TGTGCCACCAGAGAGATCAGGGACTGGCTCACCGGGGAGCTGTTTTTT

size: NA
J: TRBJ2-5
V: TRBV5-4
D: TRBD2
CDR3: CASSLNSGDQETQYF
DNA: TGTGCCAGCAGCTTGAATAGCGGGGATCAAGAGACCCAGTACTTC